This T cell receptor (beta chain) stems from a study of graft-versus-host responses after intestinal transplantation. Whole-study results and caveats: GvH clones turned up in recipient marrow; some had shown up first in ileum or blood.

Note on this clone: Its specificity is unknown.

CDR1 and CDR2 (germline): LGHNA, YNFKEQ. The CDR3 is 15 residues long. Libraries were prepared by immunoSEQ multiplex PCR; TCRdb keeps only in-frame clonotypes and omits some of them. This table has 41,000 or so clones, approximately 96% appearing once. The TCR comes from a human donor who was the organ donor for an intestinal transplant. The source material was unstimulated CD8+ T cells sorted from spleen or lymph node cells, sampled before transplant. This chain links TRBV4-2 with TRBJ2-5; D might be TRBD2 (6 bases). The assigned J gene may be wrong: the sequence end matches TRBJ2-7 better. CDR3 bases: TGTGCCAGCAGCCAAGGGGCGGGAAGCTCCTACGAGCAGTACTTC. Its protein is CASSQGAGSSYEQYF.